Each of the 16 T cell receptor beta chains below was sequenced from the same sample in a study of siplizumab effects on memory and regulatory T cells. Here immunoSEQ multiplex PCR was the method, and the copy in TCRdb shows in-frame clones only, minus some. Among some 110,000 clones, 90% to 95% were seen once, and the ten largest hold under 2%. Sequenced material: non-Treg CD4+ T cells sorted from blood. All receptors come from a human donor in good health.

The rearrangement uses TRBV5-7 and TRBJ1-5, with D unresolved. TRBV5-7 is noted as an ORF with a role that remains uncertain. The CDR3 covers 15 residues. V lost 1 base to trimming and J lost 4 bases, with 12 bases between them. The CDR3 spells CASSLNKVLNQPQHF. The CDR3 bases are TGTGCCAGCAGCTTGAACAAAGTACTAAATCAGCCCCAGCATTTT.

The rearrangement links TRBV11-2 to TRBJ1-1, with D possibly matching TRBD1 (5 bases). V was cut by 1 base and J by 11 bases, with 17 bases left in between. This CDR3 has 14 amino acids. Looked up from germline, CDR1 is SGHAT and CDR2 is FQNNGV. The CDR3 sequence: CASSLAGQGVGAFF. The CDR3 region has the DNA TGTGCCAGCAGCTTAGCAGGGCAGGGTGTTGGGGCTTTCTTT.

The chain recombines TRBV9 with TRBJ2-3, with 12 bases aligning to TRBD1. The CDR3 spans 17 residues. Trimming removed 0 bases from V and 4 bases from J; junction bases left unmatched: 6. CDR1 is SGDLS, CDR2 YYNGEE, per germline. CDR3 DNA sequence: TGTGCCAGCAGCGTAGCTACGGGACAGGGGGCGGCAGATACGCAGTATTTT. Translated, it gives CASSVATGQGAADTQYF.

A remark on this clone: This sample also contains other DNA sequences that code for the same CDR3. J is TRBJ2-3 and V is TRBV5-4; D is perhaps TRBD2 (7 bases). Germline assignment: CDR1 SGHNT and CDR2 YYREEE (reference sequence). Trimming stripped 0 bases from V and 1 base from J, with 9 bases between. This CDR3 is built from 15 residues. The CDR3 bases are TGTGCCAGCAGCTTGGACGGGGGGCGCACAGATACGCAGTATTTT. Residues: CASSLDGGRTDTQYF.

The V and J genes are TRBV27 and TRBJ1-1; 8 positions match TRBD1. J lost 5 bases, V lost 6 bases, and 17 bases had no gene match. CDR1 is MNHEY, CDR2 SMNVEV, per germline (reference sequence). The length of the CDR3 is 17 residues. The chain's CDR3 is CASRSFLRQGRGTEAFF. DNA for the CDR3: TGTGCCAGCAGGAGTTTTTTAAGACAGGGGCGGGGGACTGAAGCTTTCTTT.

V and J are TRBV5-6 and TRBJ1-2; no firm D call. Trimming left V 0 bases short and J 1 base short, with 7 bases between. Germline CDR1 and CDR2: SGHDT and YYEEEE. CDR3 length equals 14 residues. This CDR3 is CASSLGTVNYGYTF. CDR3 in DNA: TGTGCCAGCAGCTTGGGGACGGTTAACTATGGCTACACCTTC. The full variable domain, completed using reference TRBV5-6 and TRBJ1-2, is DAGVTQSPTHLIKTRGQQVTLRCSPKSGHDTVSWYQQALGQGPQFIFQYYEEEERQRGNFPDRFSGHQFPNYSSELNVNALLLGDSALYLCASSLGTVNYGYTFGSGTRLTVV.

The rearrangement joins TRBV5-1 to TRBJ2-6; no reliable D call. The germline CDR1 and CDR2 sequences are SGHRS and YFSETQ. The V end was cut by 4 bases, the J end by 4 bases, with 6 bases between. The CDR3 is made up of 13 amino acids. Here the CDR3 DNA reads TGCGCCAGCAGCGGTAGCGGGGCCAACGTCCTGACTTTC. Residues: CASSGSGANVLTF.

This clone has just one count. The chain uses TRBV19 and TRBJ2-7; D is unclear. Germline CDR1 is LNHDA and CDR2 is SQIVND (reference sequence). The CDR3 consists of 15 residues. The germline V and J ends were trimmed by 5 bases and 2 bases, with 16 bases remaining between them. The DNA for the CDR3 is TGTGCCAGTAGTCCCGATCCCGGGCCTACCTACGAGCAGTACTTC. It encodes CASSPDPGPTYEQYF.

The rearrangement joins TRBV7-2 to TRBJ1-5, with TRBD1 identical over 9 bases. V was clipped by 4 bases and J by 2 bases; unmatched bases: 0. The CDR3 is 14 residues long. From germline, CDR1 is SGHTA and CDR2 FQGNSA. In nucleotides, the CDR3 is TGTGCCAGCAGCTGGACAGGGGGCAATCAGCCCCAGCATTTT. It codes for CASSWTGGNQPQHF.

The chain joins TRBV2 to TRBJ2-5; no firm D call. Germline-derived CDR1 and CDR2 are SNHLY and FYNNEI. The CDR3 spans 15 residues. V lost 10 bases and J 0 bases, leaving 18 bases between the germline ends. Here the CDR3 DNA reads TGTGCCAACCTCCGGACGCCGACCAACCAAGAGACCCAGTACTTC. This codes for CANLRTPTNQETQYF.

This sequence joins TRBV6-6 and TRBJ1-5; 7 positions agree with TRBD1. CDR1 and CDR2 (germline): MNHNY, SVGAGI (reference sequence). This CDR3 has 15 amino acids. V lost 6 bases, J lost 1 base, and 6 bases stayed unmatched. The CDR3 region has the DNA TGTGCCAGCAGCACCGACAGGGTGAGCAATCAGCCCCAGCATTTT. It codes for CASSTDRVSNQPQHF.

This sequence joins TRBV20-1 and TRBJ1-2; D is uncertain. Germline CDR1 DFQATT, CDR2 SNEGSKA (reference sequence). This CDR3 is 10 amino acids long. Trimming stripped 0 bases from V and 10 bases from J, with 6 bases between. The chain's CDR3 is CSARDDHYTF. The CDR3 region has the DNA TGCAGTGCTAGAGATGACCACTACACCTTC.

The chain has TRBV2 and TRBJ1-2; maybe TRBD1 (5 bases). Trimming took 2 bases from V and 1 from J, leaving 8 bases between them. The CDR3 sequence is 14 residues long. Germline V lookup: CDR1 SNHLY, CDR2 FYNNEI. CDR3 protein: CASSEWQGNYGYTF. The CDR3 bases are TGTGCCAGCAGTGAATGGCAGGGTAACTATGGCTACACCTTC.

The chain joins TRBV6-5 to TRBJ1-1; no firm D call. Per the germline V gene, CDR1 is MNHEY and CDR2 is SVGAGI. Deletions cut 6 bases from V and 4 bases from J, with 12 bases between. The CDR3 spans 13 residues. The CDR3 sequence is CASSPYRGTEAFF. For the CDR3, the DNA is TGTGCCAGCAGCCCTTACCGGGGCACTGAAGCTTTCTTT.

This clone turned up a few times. The chain carries TRBV5-4 and TRBJ2-1; no firm D call. Trimming left V 0 bases short and J 1 base short, with 8 bases between. This CDR3 is 15 amino acids long. Germline lookup yields CDR1 SGHNT and CDR2 YYREEE (reference sequence). The CDR3: CASSLAGVSYNEQFF. In DNA form, the CDR3 reads TGTGCCAGCAGCTTGGCCGGCGTATCCTACAATGAGCAGTTCTTC.

The chain has TRBV27 and TRBJ2-3; D ambiguous. The CDR3 extends over 11 amino acids. The germline CDR1 and CDR2 sequences are MNHEY and SMNVEV (reference sequence). Between the trimmed V and J ends, which lost 8 bases and 2 bases, there was a span of 5 bases. The DNA of the CDR3 is TGTGCCAGCGGTTCCACAGATACGCAGTATTTT. As protein: CASGSTDTQYF.